This T cell receptor beta chain originates from a study of blood T cell repertoires in COVID-19. Study-level information: Sites across the United States, Italy and Spain contributed samples from acute and convalescent COVID-19. The cDNA or gDNA used as material had been derived from T cells, B-cell-depleted T cells, or PBMCs.

Per the germline V gene, CDR1 is MNHEY and CDR2 is SVGAGI. After removal of 7 bases from V and 5 bases from J, the junction contained 3 bases not matched to a gene. The CDR3 length is 15 residues. As processed by the authors: How many nucleated cells were present was estimated from reference gene primer amplification. Clones were read by immunoSEQ multiplex PCR, and TCRdb kept only the in-frame ones, dropping some. The V and J calls and the clone size are those of that table, but D and trimming were determined from the DNA. The sample shows about 130,000 clones, around 85% of them seen only once. The source material was peripheral blood. The receptor was isolated from a human donor in a cohort sampled during active COVID-19. This rearrangement joins TRBV6-5 to TRBJ2-2, with 14 bases identical to TRBD2. This CDR3 is CASTRTSGGTGELFF. For the CDR3, the DNA is TGTGCCAGCACTCGGACTAGCGGGGGGACCGGGGAGCTGTTTTTT.